Below are 2 T cell receptor beta chains sequenced from a single sample in a study of T-cell memory formation after mild COVID-19. TCRdb itself ran the 5' RACE reads through MiXCR, one entry per CDR3 protein. The sample includes approximately 230,000 distinct CDR3 sequences, around 15% of them seen just once. The specimen was PBMCs or a T cell subset sorted from them (not recorded which). Source of these receptors: a man between 18 and 29 years old who had mild COVID-19 (a few samples of this study predate the infection). Cell type and time point are not known.

Concerning this clonotype: Being one base from a much bigger clone, this may be a read error. The chain has TRBV7-9 and TRBJ1-1; D unclear. With 2 bases removed from V and 0 bases from J, the gap between germline ends came to 4 bases. The CDR3 extends over 13 amino acids. In germline, CDR1 is SEHNR, CDR2 FQNEAQ (reference sequence). CDR3 in amino acids: CASSLMVNTEAFF. The CDR3 DNA reads as TGTGCCAGCAGCTTAATGGTGAACACTGAAGCTTTCTTT.

This clonotype occurred a few times. The genes are TRBV5-1 and TRBJ2-7, with 7 bases aligning to TRBD1. The ends lost 1 base at V and 7 bases at J; junction bases unmatched: 11. Germline V gene lookup returns CDR1 SGHRS and CDR2 YFSETQ. There are 15 residues in the CDR3. CDR3 protein: CASSLFLGGQEEQYF. The CDR3 DNA sequence: TGCGCCAGCAGCTTGTTTTTAGGGGGCCAAGAGGAGCAGTACTTC.